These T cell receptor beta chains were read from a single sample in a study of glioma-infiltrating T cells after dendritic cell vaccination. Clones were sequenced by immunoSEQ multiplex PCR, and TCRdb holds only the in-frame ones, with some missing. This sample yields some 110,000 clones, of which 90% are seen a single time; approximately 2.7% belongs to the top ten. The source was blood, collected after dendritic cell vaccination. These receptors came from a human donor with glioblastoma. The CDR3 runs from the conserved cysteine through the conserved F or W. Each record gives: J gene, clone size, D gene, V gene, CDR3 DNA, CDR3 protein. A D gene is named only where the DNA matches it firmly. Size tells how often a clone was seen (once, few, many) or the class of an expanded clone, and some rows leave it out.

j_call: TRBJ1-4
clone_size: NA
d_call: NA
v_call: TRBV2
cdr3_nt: TGTGCCAGCAGGAGGGGGGGAGGTGAAAAACTGTTTTTT
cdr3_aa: CASRRGGGEKLFF

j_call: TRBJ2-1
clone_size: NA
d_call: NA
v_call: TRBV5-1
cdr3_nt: TGCGCCAGCAGCTTACCGGTCCCTAGCTCCTACAATGAGCAGTTCTTC
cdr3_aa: CASSLPVPSSYNEQFF

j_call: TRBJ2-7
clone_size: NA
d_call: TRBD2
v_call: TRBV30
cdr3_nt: TGTGCCTGGAGTGTACCAGGAGTACTAGCGGGCTACGAGCAGTACTTC
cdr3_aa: CAWSVPGVLAGYEQYF

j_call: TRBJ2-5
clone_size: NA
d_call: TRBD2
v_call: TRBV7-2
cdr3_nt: TGTGCCAGCAGCCTACTAGCGGGCCGAGAGACCCAGTACTTC
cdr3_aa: CASSLLAGRETQYF

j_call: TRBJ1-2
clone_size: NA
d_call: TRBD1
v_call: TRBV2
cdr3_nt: TGTGCCAGCAGTAGGACAGGGAGCGAGTATGGCTACACCTTC
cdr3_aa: CASSRTGSEYGYTF

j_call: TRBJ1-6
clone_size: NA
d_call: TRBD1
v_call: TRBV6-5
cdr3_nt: TGTGCCAGCAGGGCGGGACAGGGTCGGAATTCCCCCCTCCACTTT
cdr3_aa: CASRAGQGRNSPLHF

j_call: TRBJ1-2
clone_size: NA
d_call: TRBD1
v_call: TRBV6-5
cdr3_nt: TGTGCCAGCAGTTCCGGGGGACAGGCCGAATCCTATGGCTACACCTTC
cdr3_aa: CASSSGGQAESYGYTF

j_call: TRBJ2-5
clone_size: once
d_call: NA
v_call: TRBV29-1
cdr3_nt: TGCAGCGCCTTAGGGGTTAGCGGCAACCAAGAGACCCAGTACTTC
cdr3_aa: CSALGVSGNQETQYF

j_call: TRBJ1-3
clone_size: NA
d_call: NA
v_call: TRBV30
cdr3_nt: TGTGCCTGGAGACCAGGGGCCGGAAACACCATATATTTT
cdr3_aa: CAWRPGAGNTIYF

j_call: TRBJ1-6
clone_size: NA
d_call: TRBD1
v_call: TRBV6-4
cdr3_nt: TGTGCCAGCAGTGACTCCGGGACAGGGAGAAGCTCCTATAATTCACCCCTCCACTTT
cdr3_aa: CASSDSGTGRSSYNSPLHF

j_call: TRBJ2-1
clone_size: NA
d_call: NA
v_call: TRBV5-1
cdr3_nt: TGCGCCAGCAGTCTGCAGTCCCAAAGGATAGCTAGTGAGCAGTTCTTC
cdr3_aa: CASSLQSQRIASEQFF

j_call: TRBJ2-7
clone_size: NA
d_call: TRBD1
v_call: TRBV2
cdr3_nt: TGTGCCAGCAGCTCTCAGGGGGCGGCCGACGAGCAGTACTTC
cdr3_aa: CASSSQGAADEQYF

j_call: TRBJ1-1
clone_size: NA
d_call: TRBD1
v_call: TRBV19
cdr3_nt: TGTGCCAGTAGTACTCAGAGAGATCGGGACAGGGCCGGGGCTTTCTTT
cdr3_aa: CASSTQRDRDRAGAFF

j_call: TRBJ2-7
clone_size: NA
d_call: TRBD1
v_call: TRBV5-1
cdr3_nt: TGCGCCAGCAGCACCGGACAGGGGACCTACGAGCAGTACTTC
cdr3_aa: CASSTGQGTYEQYF

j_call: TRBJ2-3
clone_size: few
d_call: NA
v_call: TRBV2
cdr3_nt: TGTGCCAGCAGTGTAGGAGCCATGATCACGAATACGCAGTATTTT
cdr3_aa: CASSVGAMITNTQYF

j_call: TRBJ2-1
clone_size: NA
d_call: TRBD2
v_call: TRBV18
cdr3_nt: TGTGCCAGCTCCCCAGGGACTAGCGGGAGTAGCGATGAGCAGTTCTTC
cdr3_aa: CASSPGTSGSSDEQFF

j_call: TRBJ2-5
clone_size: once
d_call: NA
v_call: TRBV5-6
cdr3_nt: TGTGCCAGCAGCTTGCTGGGGGCCGGTTATTACTTC
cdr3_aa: CASSLLGAGYYF

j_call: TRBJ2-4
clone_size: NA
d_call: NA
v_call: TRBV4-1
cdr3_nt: TGCGCCAGCAGCGGGGGGTCGGGGCCGACACTAGCCAAAAACATTCAGTACTTC
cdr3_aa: CASSGGSGPTLAKNIQYF

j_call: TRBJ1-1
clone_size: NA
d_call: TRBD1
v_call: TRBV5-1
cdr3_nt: TGCGCCAGCAGCGGGACAGGGTACAACACTGAAGCTTTCTTT
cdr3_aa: CASSGTGYNTEAFF

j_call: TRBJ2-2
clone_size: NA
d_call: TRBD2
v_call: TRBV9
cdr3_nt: TGTGCCAGCAGCGTGGCGGGGGCGAACACCGGGGAGCTGTTTTTT
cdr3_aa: CASSVAGANTGELFF

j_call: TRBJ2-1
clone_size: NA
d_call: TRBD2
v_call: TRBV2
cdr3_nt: TGTGCCAGCAGCTCCTCGACTAGCGGGGGGTGGAATGAGCAGTTCTTC
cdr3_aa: CASSSSTSGGWNEQFF

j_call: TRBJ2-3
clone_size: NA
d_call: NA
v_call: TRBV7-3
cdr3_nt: TGTGCCAGCAGCTTAGGGTCAGGTGGAGATACGCAGTATTTT
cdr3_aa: CASSLGSGGDTQYF

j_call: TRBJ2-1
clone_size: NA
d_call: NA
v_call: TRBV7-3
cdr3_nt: TGTGCCAGCAGCTTTAATCGGGGGGCCGGCGAGCAGTTCTTC
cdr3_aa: CASSFNRGAGEQFF

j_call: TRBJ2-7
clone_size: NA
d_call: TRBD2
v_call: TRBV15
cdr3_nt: TGTGCCACCAGCAGCGTCGGGGGGATAAACGAGCAGTACTTC
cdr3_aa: CATSSVGGINEQYF

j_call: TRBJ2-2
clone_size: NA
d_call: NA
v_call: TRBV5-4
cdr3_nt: TGTGCCAGCAGCTCGCCGACAGATAACACCGGGGAGCTGTTTTTT
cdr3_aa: CASSSPTDNTGELFF

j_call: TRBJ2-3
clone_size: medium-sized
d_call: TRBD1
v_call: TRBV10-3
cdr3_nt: TGTGCCATCAGGCACGGGACAGGGGACACAGATACGCAGTATTTT
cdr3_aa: CAIRHGTGDTDTQYF

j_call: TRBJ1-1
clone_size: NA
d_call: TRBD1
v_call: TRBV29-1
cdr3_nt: TGCAGCGTTGAACGGGCAGGGGGGAACACTGAAGCTTTCTTT
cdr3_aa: CSVERAGGNTEAFF

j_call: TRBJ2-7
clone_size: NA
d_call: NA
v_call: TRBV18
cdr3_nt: TGTGCCAGCTCACCACCGGGGGCAGGGGCGGTTTACTTC
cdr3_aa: CASSPPGAGAVYF

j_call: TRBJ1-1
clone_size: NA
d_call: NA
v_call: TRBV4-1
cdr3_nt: TGCGCCAGCAGCCTTCTGCGATTGATGAACACTGAAGCTTTCTTT
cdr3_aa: CASSLLRLMNTEAFF

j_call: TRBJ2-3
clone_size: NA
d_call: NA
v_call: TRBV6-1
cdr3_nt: TGTGCCAGCAACTCTCGGGGGTCCGGAGATACGCAGTATTTT
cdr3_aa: CASNSRGSGDTQYF

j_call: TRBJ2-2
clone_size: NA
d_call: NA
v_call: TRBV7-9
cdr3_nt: TGTGCCAGCAGCCCCCCGGGGACTTTCACCGGGGAGCTGTTTTTT
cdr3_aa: CASSPPGTFTGELFF

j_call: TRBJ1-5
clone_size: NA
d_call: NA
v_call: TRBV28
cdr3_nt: TGTGCCAGCAGTCTAACCACGGGGCAGCCCCAGCATTTT
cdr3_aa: CASSLTTGQPQHF

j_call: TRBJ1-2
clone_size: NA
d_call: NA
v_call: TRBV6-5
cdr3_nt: TGTGCCAGCGTGAGGCGACTCGGCTACACCTTC
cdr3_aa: CASVRRLGYTF